The 18 T cell receptor beta chains below all came from one sample that was sequenced in a study of cytomegalovirus exposure and HLA in healthy donors. The PCR used 60 Vbeta and 13 Jbeta primers. The repertoire was sequenced with immunoSEQ multiplex PCR; TCRdb's copy has only in-frame clones and lacks some. The ten most abundant clones cover 7.5% to 8% of a sample with about 74,000 clones. The sample taken for sequencing was PBMCs. These receptors were obtained from a female donor in good health and CMV-seropositive.

V is TRBV7-8 and J is TRBJ2-1, with a weak D call TRBD1 (6 bases). V was clipped by 5 bases and J by 9 bases, with 14 bases between them. CDR3 length: 13 residues. Germline V CDR1 and CDR2: SGHVS, FQNEAQ. The CDR3 here is CASSTGQNFEQFF. As DNA, the CDR3 is TGTGCCAGCAGCACGGGACAAAACTTTGAGCAGTTCTTC.

The rearrangement joins TRBV30 to TRBJ1-2, with 7 nucleotides matching TRBD1. The CDR3 is made up of 13 amino acids. V lost 2 bases to trimming and J lost 5 bases; unmatched junction nucleotides: 5. Germline V gene sequence: CDR1 GTSNPN, CDR2 SVGIG (reference sequence). CDR3 in amino acids: CAWSPGQVYGYTF. The CDR3 DNA reads as TGTGCCTGGAGTCCCGGACAGGTGTATGGCTACACCTTC.

This rearrangement joins TRBV27 to TRBJ2-7; 7 nucleotides align to TRBD2. Germline V gene data show CDR1 as MNHEY and CDR2 as SMNVEV (reference sequence). The CDR3 has 14 residues. The V and J ends lost 5 bases and 2 bases, in that order; junction bases with no gene match: 6. As DNA, the CDR3 is TGTGCCAGCAGTCTTTCAGGGAGGGCCTACGAGCAGTACTTC. Its protein is CASSLSGRAYEQYF.

This chain connects TRBV5-1 to TRBJ2-1, with 9 positions matching TRBD1. This CDR3 is built from 14 residues. Germline-derived CDR1 and CDR2 are SGHRS and YFSETQ. J gave up 6 bases and V 3 bases, and 4 bases lay outside the gene matches. CDR3 sequence reads: CASSSRQGGNEQFF. In DNA form, the CDR3 reads TGCGCCAGCAGCTCCCGACAGGGGGGCAATGAGCAGTTCTTC.

J is TRBJ2-5 and V is TRBV28, with a tentative D call TRBD2 (7 bases). V lost 3 bases, J lost 0 bases, and 17 bases lay in between. The CDR3 consists of 17 residues. Germline V gene sequence: CDR1 MDHEN, CDR2 SYDVKM. The DNA for the CDR3 is TGTGCCAGCAGTTTTTCGGGTCGGGGGGCGGACCAAGAGACCCAGTACTTC. Its protein product is CASSFSGRGADQETQYF.

This chain connects TRBV18 to TRBJ2-6; a possible D gene is TRBD1 (6 bases). Germline V CDR1 and CDR2: KGHSH, LQKENI. The CDR3 is 16 amino acids. V was trimmed by 2 bases and J by 2 bases, leaving 10 bases between them. The CDR3 sequence is CASSPDRLAGANVLTF. The DNA of the CDR3 is TGTGCCAGCTCACCAGACAGGCTGGCTGGGGCCAACGTCCTGACTTTC.

The J gene is TRBJ1-5, the V gene TRBV11-3, with a possible D match to TRBD1 (5 bases). V was pared by 5 bases and J by 0 bases, with 14 bases between. The CDR3 runs to 16 residues. The germline CDR1 and CDR2 sequences are SGHNT and YENEEA. The CDR3 spells CASSQAGFYSNQPQHF. The CDR3 nucleotides are TGTGCCAGCAGCCAGGCAGGGTTCTATAGCAATCAGCCCCAGCATTTT.

The chain combines TRBV27 with TRBJ1-1, with D unclear. Per the germline V gene, CDR1 is MNHEY and CDR2 is SMNVEV (reference sequence). The CDR3 length is 12 residues. Trimming took 4 bases from V and 6 from J, leaving 9 bases between them. The CDR3 is CASSSVGAEAFF. The CDR3 DNA sequence: TGTGCCAGCAGTTCAGTGGGCGCTGAAGCTTTCTTT.

This chain uses TRBV4-3 with TRBJ2-7; 10 positions match TRBD2. The length of the CDR3 is 19 residues. V shed 4 bases and J 5 bases; nucleotides not matched to a gene: 20. Germline V CDR1 and CDR2: LGHNA, YSLEER. CDR3 sequence reads: CASSPRSSGGGAATHEQYF. For the CDR3, the DNA is TGCGCCAGCAGCCCGCGGTCCAGCGGGGGGGGCGCGGCTACTCACGAGCAGTACTTC.

This sequence joins TRBV9 and TRBJ2-1; no firm D call. Germline V CDR1 and CDR2: SGDLS, YYNGEE. This CDR3 contains 13 residues. V was trimmed by 4 bases and J by 0 bases, leaving 5 bases between them. The CDR3 loop reads CASSPLSYNEQFF. The CDR3 nucleotides are TGTGCCAGCAGCCCCCTCTCCTACAATGAGCAGTTCTTC.

The V and J genes are TRBV2 and TRBJ2-5; D call uncertain. This CDR3 is built from 13 residues. CDR1 SNHLY and CDR2 FYNNEI come from the germline V gene. The V end lost 7 bases, the J end lost 2 bases, and 11 bases lay between the germline ends. DNA of the CDR3: TGTGCCAGCATCCAGGAAAAACAAGAGACCCAGTACTTC. Translation: CASIQEKQETQYF.

This chain links TRBV5-1 with TRBJ2-2; TRBD2 aligns across 12 bases. Germline CDR1 and CDR2: SGHRS and YFSETQ. CDR3 length: 16 amino acids. The junction had 6 bases not matched to a gene; V was cut back by 4 bases and J by 5 bases. The CDR3 loop reads CASSVTTSGRTGELFF. The CDR3 coding sequence is TGCGCCAGCAGCGTAACGACTAGCGGGAGAACCGGGGAGCTGTTTTTT.

The chain has TRBV5-4 and TRBJ2-3, with 9 bases lining up with TRBD2. The germline V gene has CDR1 SGHNT and CDR2 YYREEE (reference sequence). V shed 4 bases and J 0 bases; nucleotides not matched to a gene: 9. This CDR3 is 17 amino acids long. DNA of the CDR3: TGTGCCAGCAGCCTTCCTTCTAGCGGGGCTAGCACAGATACGCAGTATTTT. Protein sequence: CASSLPSSGASTDTQYF.

This rearrangement joins TRBV7-8 to TRBJ1-2; perhaps TRBD1 as D (5 bases). The CDR3 totals 15 residues. V shed 2 bases and J shed 4 bases, with 14 bases lying between them. The germline V gene encodes CDR1 SGHVS and CDR2 FQNEAQ. The CDR3 DNA reads TGTGCCAGCAGCTTACAGACAGCCGACCCCTATGGCTACACCTTC. Translating gives CASSLQTADPYGYTF.

The V and J genes are TRBV9 and TRBJ1-2; no reliable D call. Germline-derived CDR1 and CDR2 are SGDLS and YYNGEE. The CDR3 spans 16 residues. Trimming removed 4 bases at V and 2 bases at J, with 18 bases between. CDR3 DNA: TGTGCCAGCAGCCCAGAGGGAGGCAGCGAGAACTATGGCTACACCTTC. Protein: CASSPEGGSENYGYTF. The full variable domain, with the rest looked up from reference TRBV9 and TRBJ1-2, is DSGVTQTPKHLITATGQRVTLRCSPRSGDLSVYWYQQSLDQGLQFLIQYYNGEERAKGNILERFSAQQFPDLHSELNLSSLELGDSALYFCASSPEGGSENYGYTFGSGTRLTVV.

The rearrangement joins TRBV6-5 to TRBJ2-3, with 8 bases aligning to TRBD2. Germline assignment: CDR1 MNHEY and CDR2 SVGAGI. The V and J ends lost 6 bases and 11 bases, in that order; junction bases with no gene match: 10. The CDR3 runs 13 residues. The CDR3 nucleotides are TGTGCCAGCAGCTCCCTCGGCGGGGGGATGCAGTATTTT. Translated: CASSSLGGGMQYF.

V is TRBV4-2 and J is TRBJ2-7, with TRBD2 identical over 13 bases. This CDR3 region has 18 residues. CDR1 and CDR2 (germline): LGHNA, YNFKEQ. V trimming: 1 base; J trimming: 2 bases; junction bases outside the gene matches: 8. The CDR3 nucleotides are TGTGCCAGCAGCCAAGTTGAGACTAGCGGGAGGAAAACCTACGAGCAGTACTTC. The encoded protein is CASSQVETSGRKTYEQYF.

The chain combines TRBV12-2 with TRBJ1-3; the table assigns TRBD1, which was not confirmed against the DNA. TRBV12-2 is deemed a pseudogene. This CDR3 region has 15 residues. CDR3 DNA: TGTGCAAGTCGCCCCCAGACAGGGTCTGGAAACACCATATATTTT. Amino acids: CASRPQTGSGNTIYF.